This entry lists 6 T cell receptor beta chains sequenced from one sample in a study of identical twins. Each CDR3 protein is one row after TCRdb ran MiXCR on the 5' RACE reads. The repertoire consists of 310,000 or so distinct CDR3 sequences, with 8% to 9% occurring once and the leading ten covering less than 2.5%. These sequences were also reported in another study, on yellow fever vaccine responses in identical twins.

The sequenced sample consisted of memory (CD45RO+) T cells sorted from blood. The receptors originated from a woman aged 18-35 years in good health.

Only a few counts were recorded for this clonotype. CDR3 DNA sequence: TGTGCCACCAGCAGAGACGGCCGGCAGGGTAACAATCAGCCCCAGCATTTT. Translation gives CATSRDGRQGNNQPQHF. The rearrangement joins TRBV15 to TRBJ1-5; tentatively, D is TRBD1 (5 bases). The CDR3 sequence is 17 residues long. V gave up 0 bases and J gave up 3 bases, with 15 bases separating them. Looked up from germline, CDR1 is LNHNV and CDR2 is YYDKDF (reference sequence).

This clonotype appeared many times. V usage is TRBV20-1 and J usage is TRBJ2-1, with 9 bases fitting TRBD2. The J segment lost 5 bases and the V segment lost 0 bases, leaving 11 bases of the junction unmatched. The CDR3 consists of 17 residues. Germline-derived CDR1 and CDR2 are DFQATT and SNEGSKA (reference sequence). Here the CDR3 reads CSARDMASGNADNEQFF. Here the CDR3 DNA reads TGCAGTGCTAGAGATATGGCTAGCGGGAATGCGGACAATGAGCAGTTCTTC.

The chain couples TRBV4-2 to TRBJ1-2, with D uncertain. The CDR3 spans 15 residues. CDR1 is LGHNA and CDR2 is YNFKEQ in the germline V gene. V lost 0 bases and J 0 bases, leaving 8 bases between the germline ends. The chain's CDR3 is CASSQEIIANYGYTF. CDR3 bases: TGTGCCAGCAGCCAAGAAATCATCGCTAACTATGGCTACACCTTC.

This clonotype occurred many times. The rearrangement uses TRBV5-1 and TRBJ2-5; D unclear. Germline loops: CDR1 SGHRS, CDR2 YFSETQ. V lost 2 bases and J lost 1, with 9 bases in between. The CDR3 runs 14 residues. Here the CDR3 reads CASSFGASQETQYF. CDR3 nucleotide sequence: TGCGCCAGCAGCTTTGGAGCGAGCCAAGAGACCCAGTACTTC.

The sample holds a few counts of this clonotype. The chain links TRBV5-4 to TRBJ2-7, with 7 nucleotides matching TRBD1. Germline-derived CDR1 and CDR2 are SGHNT and YYREEE (reference sequence). V was pared by 4 bases and J by 7 bases, with 8 bases of the junction left unmatched. The CDR3 contains 13 residues. The CDR3 coding sequence is TGTGCCAGCAGCCTGGATCTACAGGGGGAGCAGTACGTC. This translates into CASSLDLQGEQYV.

About this clonotype: The final CDR3 position lacks the conserved phenylalanine or tryptophan, pointing to a likely read error. J is TRBJ1-1 and V is TRBV10-2; D is uncertain. V was cut by 6 bases and J by 1 base, with 6 bases left in between. CDR1 and CDR2 (germline): WSHSY, SAAADI. The CDR3 contains 12 residues. The DNA of the CDR3 is TGCGCCAGCAGCGCCACGAACACTGAAGCTTTCCTT. This sequence encodes CASSATNTEAFL.